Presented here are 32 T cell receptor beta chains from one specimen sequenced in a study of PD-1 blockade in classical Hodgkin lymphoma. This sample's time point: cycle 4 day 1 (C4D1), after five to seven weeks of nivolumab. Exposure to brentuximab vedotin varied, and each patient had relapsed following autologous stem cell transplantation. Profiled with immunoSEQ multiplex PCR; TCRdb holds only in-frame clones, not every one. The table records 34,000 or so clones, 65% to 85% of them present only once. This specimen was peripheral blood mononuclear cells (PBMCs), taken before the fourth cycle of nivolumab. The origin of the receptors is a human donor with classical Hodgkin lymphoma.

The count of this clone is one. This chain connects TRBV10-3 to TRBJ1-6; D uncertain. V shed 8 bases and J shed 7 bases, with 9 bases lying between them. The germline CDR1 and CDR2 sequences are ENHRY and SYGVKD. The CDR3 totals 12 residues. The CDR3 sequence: CAIGIQNSPLHF. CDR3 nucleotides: TGTGCCATCGGAATACAGAATTCACCCCTCCACTTT.

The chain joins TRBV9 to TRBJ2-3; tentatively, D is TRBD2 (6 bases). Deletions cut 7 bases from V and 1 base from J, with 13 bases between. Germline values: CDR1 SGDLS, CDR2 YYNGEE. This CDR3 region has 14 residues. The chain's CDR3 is CASGLGGGTDTQYF. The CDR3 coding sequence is TGTGCCAGCGGGCTGGGCGGGGGCACAGATACGCAGTATTTT.

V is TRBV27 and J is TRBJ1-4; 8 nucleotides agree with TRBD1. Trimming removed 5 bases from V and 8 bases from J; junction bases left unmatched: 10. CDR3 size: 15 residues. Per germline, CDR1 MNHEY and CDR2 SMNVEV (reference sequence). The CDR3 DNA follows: TGTGCCAGCAGTACTCGAGGACAGGGTAACGAAAAACTGTTTTTT. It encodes CASSTRGQGNEKLFF.

The CDR3 is CASSAGGLAYNEQFF. In DNA form, the CDR3 reads TGTGCCAGCAGTGCGGGGGGGCTTGCCTACAATGAGCAGTTCTTC. The rearrangement links TRBV25-1 to TRBJ2-1, with 8 bases fitting TRBD2. The CDR3 covers 15 residues. From germline, CDR1 is MGHDK and CDR2 SYGVNS. V lost 4 bases to trimming and J lost 2 bases; unmatched junction nucleotides: 4.

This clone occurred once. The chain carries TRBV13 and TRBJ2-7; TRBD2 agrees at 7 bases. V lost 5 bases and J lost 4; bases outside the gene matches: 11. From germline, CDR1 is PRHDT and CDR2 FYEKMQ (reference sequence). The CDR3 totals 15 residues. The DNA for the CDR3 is TGTGCCAGCAGCACCTTCGGCGGGAGTTATTACGAGCAGTACTTC. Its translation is CASSTFGGSYYEQYF. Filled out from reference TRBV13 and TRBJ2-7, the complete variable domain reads AAGVIQSPRHLIKEKRETATLKCYPIPRHDTVYWYQQGPGQDPQFLISFYEKMQSDKGSIPDRFSAQQFSDYHSELNMSSLELGDSALYFCASSTFGGSYYEQYFGPGTRLTVT.

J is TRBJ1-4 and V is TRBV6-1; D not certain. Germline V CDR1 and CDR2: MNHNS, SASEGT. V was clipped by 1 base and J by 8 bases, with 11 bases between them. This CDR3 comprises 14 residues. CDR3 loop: CASSEGQDGEKLFF. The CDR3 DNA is TGTGCCAGCAGTGAAGGGCAGGATGGGGAAAAACTGTTTTTT.

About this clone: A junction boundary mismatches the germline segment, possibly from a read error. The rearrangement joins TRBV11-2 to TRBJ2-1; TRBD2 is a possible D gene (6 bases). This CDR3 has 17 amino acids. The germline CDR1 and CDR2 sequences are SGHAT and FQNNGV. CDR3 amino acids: CASSLGRGLGSYNEQFF. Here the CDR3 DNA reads TGTGCCAGCAGTTTAGGTAGGGGACTGGGTTCCTACAATGAGCAGTTCTTC.

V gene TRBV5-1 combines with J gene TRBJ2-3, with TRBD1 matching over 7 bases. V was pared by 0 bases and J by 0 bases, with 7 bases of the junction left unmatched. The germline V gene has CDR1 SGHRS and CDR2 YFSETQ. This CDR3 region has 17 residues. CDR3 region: CASSLGPGQHSTDTQYF. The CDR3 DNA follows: TGCGCCAGCAGCTTGGGCCCGGGACAGCATAGCACAGATACGCAGTATTTT.

CDR3 DNA: TGCGCCAGCAGCCAAGCTTCGTTAGATACGCAGTATTTT. It is translated as CASSQASLDTQYF. The gene calls are TRBV4-1 and TRBJ2-3; D is undetermined. The ends were cut back, 1 base at V and 5 bases at J, with 7 bases in the middle. Germline CDR1 is MGHRA and CDR2 is YSYEKL. This CDR3 region has 13 residues.

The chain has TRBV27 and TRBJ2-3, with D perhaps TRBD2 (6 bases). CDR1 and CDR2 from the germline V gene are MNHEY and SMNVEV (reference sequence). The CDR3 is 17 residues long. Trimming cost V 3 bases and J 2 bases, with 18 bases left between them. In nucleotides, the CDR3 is TGTGCCAGCAGTTTGACTAGTAGGCCCGGTACCACAGATACGCAGTATTTT. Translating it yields CASSLTSRPGTTDTQYF.

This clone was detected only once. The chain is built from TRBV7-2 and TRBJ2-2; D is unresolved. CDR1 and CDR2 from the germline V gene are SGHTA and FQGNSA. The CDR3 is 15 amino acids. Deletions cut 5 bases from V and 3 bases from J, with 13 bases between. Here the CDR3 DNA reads TGTGCCAGCAGCCCCTTCAGGCCAGACACCGGGGAGCTGTTTTTT. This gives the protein CASSPFRPDTGELFF.

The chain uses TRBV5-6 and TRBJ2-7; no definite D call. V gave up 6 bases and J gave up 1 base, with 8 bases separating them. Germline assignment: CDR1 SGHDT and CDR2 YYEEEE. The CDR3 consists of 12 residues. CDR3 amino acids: CASNGVSYEQYF. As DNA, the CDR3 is TGTGCCAGCAACGGAGTATCCTACGAGCAGTACTTC.

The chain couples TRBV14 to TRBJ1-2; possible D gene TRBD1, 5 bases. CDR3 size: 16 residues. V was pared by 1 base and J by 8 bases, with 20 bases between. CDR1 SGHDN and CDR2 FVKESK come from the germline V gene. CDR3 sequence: CASSQVDEVGVDGYTF. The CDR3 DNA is TGTGCCAGCAGCCAAGTGGACGAGGTGGGGGTCGACGGCTACACCTTC.

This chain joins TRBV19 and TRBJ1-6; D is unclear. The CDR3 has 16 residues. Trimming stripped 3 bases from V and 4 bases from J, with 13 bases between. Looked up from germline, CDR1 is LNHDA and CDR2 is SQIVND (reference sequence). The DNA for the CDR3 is TGTGCCAGTAGTATGACCGGTATTACTTATAATTCACCCCTCCACTTT. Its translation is CASSMTGITYNSPLHF.

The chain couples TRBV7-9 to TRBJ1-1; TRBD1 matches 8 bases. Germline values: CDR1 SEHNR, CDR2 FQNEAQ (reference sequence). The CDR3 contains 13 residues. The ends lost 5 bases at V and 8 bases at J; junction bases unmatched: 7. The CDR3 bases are TGTGCCAGCAGCCTTCGGGACAGGCGGGAAGCTTTCTTT. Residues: CASSLRDRREAFF.

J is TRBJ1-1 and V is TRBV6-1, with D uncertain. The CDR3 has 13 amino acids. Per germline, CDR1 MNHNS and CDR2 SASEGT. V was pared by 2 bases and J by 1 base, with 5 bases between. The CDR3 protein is CASSETENTEAFF. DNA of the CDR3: TGTGCCAGCAGTGAAACGGAGAACACTGAAGCTTTCTTT.

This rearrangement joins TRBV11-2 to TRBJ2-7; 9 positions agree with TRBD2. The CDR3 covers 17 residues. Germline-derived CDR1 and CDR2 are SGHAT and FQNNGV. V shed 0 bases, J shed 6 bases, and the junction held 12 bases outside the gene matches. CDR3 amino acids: CASSLDSGLAGSLEQYF. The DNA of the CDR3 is TGTGCCAGCAGCTTAGATAGCGGGCTAGCGGGATCTCTCGAGCAGTACTTC.

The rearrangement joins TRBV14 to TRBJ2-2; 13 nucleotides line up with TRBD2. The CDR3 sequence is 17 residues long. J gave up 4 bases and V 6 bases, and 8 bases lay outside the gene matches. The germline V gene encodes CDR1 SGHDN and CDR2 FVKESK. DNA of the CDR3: TGTGCCAGCAGACCTAGACTAGCGGGAGGAGGCACCGGGGAGCTGTTTTTT. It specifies CASRPRLAGGGTGELFF.

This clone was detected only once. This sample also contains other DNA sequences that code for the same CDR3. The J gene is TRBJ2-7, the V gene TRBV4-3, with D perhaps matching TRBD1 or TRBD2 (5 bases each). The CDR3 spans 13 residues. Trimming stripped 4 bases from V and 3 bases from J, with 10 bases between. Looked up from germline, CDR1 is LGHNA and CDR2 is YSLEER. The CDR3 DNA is TGCGCCAGCAGCCTGGGACCGAGCTACGAGCAGTACTTC. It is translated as CASSLGPSYEQYF.

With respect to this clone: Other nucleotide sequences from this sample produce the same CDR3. CDR3 in amino acids: CASSFHTTGGTEAFF. The CDR3 nucleotides are TGTGCCAGCAGTTTTCATACGACAGGGGGCACTGAAGCTTTCTTT. The chain joins TRBV28 to TRBJ1-1; 9 bases line up with TRBD1. The V segment lost 3 bases and the J segment 4 bases; nucleotides outside the gene matches: 6. Germline CDR1 is MDHEN and CDR2 is SYDVKM. The CDR3 runs to 15 residues. Supplemented by reference TRBV28 and TRBJ1-1, the full variable domain reads DVKVTQSSRYLVKRTGEKVFLECVQDMDHENMFWYRQDPGLGLRLIYFSYDVKMKEKGDIPEGYSVSREKKERFSLILESASTNQTSMYLCASSFHTTGGTEAFFGQGTRLTVV.

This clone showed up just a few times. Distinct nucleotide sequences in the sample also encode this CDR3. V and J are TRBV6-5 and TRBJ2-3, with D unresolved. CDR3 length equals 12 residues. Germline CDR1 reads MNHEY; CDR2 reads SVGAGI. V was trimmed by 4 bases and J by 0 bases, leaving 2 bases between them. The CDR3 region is CASSSSTDTQYF. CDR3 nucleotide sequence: TGTGCCAGCAGTTCTAGCACAGATACGCAGTATTTT.

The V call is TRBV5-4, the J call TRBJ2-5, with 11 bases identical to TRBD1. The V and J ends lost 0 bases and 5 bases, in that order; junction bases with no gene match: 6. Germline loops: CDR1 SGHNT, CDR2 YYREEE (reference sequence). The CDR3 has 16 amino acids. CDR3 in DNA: TGTGCCAGCAGCTTGGGGAGCGGACAGGGGGCCGAGACCCAGTACTTC. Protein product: CASSLGSGQGAETQYF.

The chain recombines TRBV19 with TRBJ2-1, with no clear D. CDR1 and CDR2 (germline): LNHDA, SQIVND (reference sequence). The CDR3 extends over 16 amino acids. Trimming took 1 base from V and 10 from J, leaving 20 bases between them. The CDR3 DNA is TGTGCCAGTAGTATAGTTAGGCTACAGACCTTCTCAGAGCAGTTCTTC. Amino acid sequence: CASSIVRLQTFSEQFF.

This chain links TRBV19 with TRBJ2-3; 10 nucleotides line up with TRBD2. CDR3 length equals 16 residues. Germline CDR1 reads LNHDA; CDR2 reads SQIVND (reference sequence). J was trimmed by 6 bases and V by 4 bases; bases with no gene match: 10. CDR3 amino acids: CASSNQAGGPKDTQYF. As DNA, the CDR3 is TGTGCCAGTAGTAACCAAGCGGGGGGGCCGAAGGATACGCAGTATTTT.

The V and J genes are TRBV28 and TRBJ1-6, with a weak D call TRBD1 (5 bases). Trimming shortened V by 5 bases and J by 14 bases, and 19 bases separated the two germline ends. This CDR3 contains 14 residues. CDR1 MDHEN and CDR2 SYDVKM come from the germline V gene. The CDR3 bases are TGTGCCAGCAGTCGGGGACCCCGCGTGGGGGCCCTCCACTTT. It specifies CASSRGPRVGALHF.

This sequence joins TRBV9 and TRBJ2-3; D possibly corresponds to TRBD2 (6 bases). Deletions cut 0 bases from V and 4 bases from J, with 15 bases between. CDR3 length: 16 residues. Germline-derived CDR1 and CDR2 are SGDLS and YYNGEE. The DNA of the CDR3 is TGTGCCAGCAGCGTAGGCGGGATCCCAGCAGCAGATACGCAGTATTTT. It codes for CASSVGGIPAADTQYF.

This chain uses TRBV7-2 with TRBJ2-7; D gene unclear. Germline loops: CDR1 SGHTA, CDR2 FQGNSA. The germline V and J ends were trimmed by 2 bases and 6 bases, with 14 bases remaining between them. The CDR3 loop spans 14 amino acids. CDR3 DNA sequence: TGTGCCAGCAGCTTACCCCTGGGTCCCAGCGAGCAGTACTTC. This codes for CASSLPLGPSEQYF.

Written as DNA, the CDR3 is TGTGCCAGCAGCGCGGGACGGGCAAACACCGGGGAGCTGTTTTTT. It is translated as CASSAGRANTGELFF. The chain carries TRBV5-5 and TRBJ2-2; possible D gene TRBD2, 6 bases. The length of the CDR3 is 15 residues. Germline V gene data show CDR1 as SGHKS and CDR2 as YYEKEE (reference sequence). V gave up 4 bases and J gave up 2 bases, with 12 bases separating them.

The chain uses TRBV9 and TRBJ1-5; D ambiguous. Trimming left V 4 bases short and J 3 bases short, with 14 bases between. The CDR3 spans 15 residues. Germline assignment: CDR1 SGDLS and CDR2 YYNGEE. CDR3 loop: CASSPLDGANQPQHF. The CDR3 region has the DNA TGTGCCAGCAGCCCATTGGACGGAGCCAATCAGCCCCAGCATTTT. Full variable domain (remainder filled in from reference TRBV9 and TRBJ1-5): DSGVTQTPKHLITATGQRVTLRCSPRSGDLSVYWYQQSLDQGLQFLIQYYNGEERAKGNILERFSAQQFPDLHSELNLSSLELGDSALYFCASSPLDGANQPQHFGDGTRLSIL.

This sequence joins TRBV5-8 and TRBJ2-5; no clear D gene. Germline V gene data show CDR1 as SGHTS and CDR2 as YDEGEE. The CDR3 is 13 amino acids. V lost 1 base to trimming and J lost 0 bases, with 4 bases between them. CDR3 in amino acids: CASSLWNQETQYF. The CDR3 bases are TGTGCCAGCAGCTTGTGGAACCAAGAGACCCAGTACTTC.

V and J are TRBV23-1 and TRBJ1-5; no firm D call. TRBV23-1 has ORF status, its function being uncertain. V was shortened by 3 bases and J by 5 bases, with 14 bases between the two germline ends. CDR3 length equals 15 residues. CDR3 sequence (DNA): TGCGCCAGCAGTCATACCGCAGGTCCCCATCAGCCCCAGCATTTT. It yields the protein CASSHTAGPHQPQHF.

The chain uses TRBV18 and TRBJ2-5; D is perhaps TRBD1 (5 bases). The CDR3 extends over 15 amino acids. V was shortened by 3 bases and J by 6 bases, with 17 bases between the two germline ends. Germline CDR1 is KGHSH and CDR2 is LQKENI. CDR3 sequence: CASSPPNQGAKTQYF. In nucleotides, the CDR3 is TGTGCCAGCTCACCCCCAAATCAGGGCGCAAAGACCCAGTACTTC.